A single sample is the source of the 20 T cell receptor beta chains below, sequenced in a study of blood T cells in healthy people across ages. A sample-barcoded 5' primer and a J-beta primer mix were used in a second PCR of roughly 6 to 11 cycles. TCRdb called the 5' RACE reads again in MiXCR, with one record for every CDR3 protein. The table includes 1.5 million to 2 million distinct CDR3 sequences, about two fifths detected once. Sequencing was performed on blood. These receptors all stem from a human donor in good health.

This clonotype was picked up a small number of times. This sequence joins TRBV20-1 and TRBJ2-1; 7 bases are a match to TRBD2. The CDR3 has 15 residues. V gave up 4 bases and J gave up 1 base; unmatched junction bases: 7. Germline CDR1 reads DFQATT; CDR2 reads SNEGSKA (reference sequence). In DNA form, the CDR3 reads TGCAGTGCTACCGCCCTAGCGGAATCCTACAATGAGCAGTTCTTC. Protein sequence: CSATALAESYNEQFF.

The chain carries TRBV20-1 and TRBJ2-1; D might be TRBD2 (5 bases). This CDR3 contains 14 residues. The germline CDR1 and CDR2 sequences are DFQATT and SNEGSKA (reference sequence). Between the trimmed V and J ends, which lost 5 bases and 8 bases, there was a span of 19 bases. The CDR3 bases are TGCAGTGCTCAGCCGGGAATCGAGGTCTATGAGCAGTTCTTC. It yields the protein CSAQPGIEVYEQFF.

The chain has TRBV12-3 or TRBV12-4 and TRBJ1-1, with D perhaps matching TRBD1 (5 bases). The CDR3 has 13 residues. V was trimmed by 10 bases and J by 2 bases, leaving 14 bases between them. This CDR3 reads CATGQEFNTEAFF. The CDR3 DNA follows: TGTGCCACGGGGCAGGAATTCAACACTGAAGCTTTCTTT.

This clonotype appeared a single time. The rearrangement uses TRBV28 and TRBJ2-1; no reliable D call. CDR1 is MDHEN and CDR2 is SYDVKM in the germline V gene. There are 15 residues in the CDR3. Trimming removed 7 bases from V and 9 bases from J, with 22 bases in between. The CDR3 nucleotides are TGTGCCAGCACCTGGGCTGGCAGCCGCGACGTTGAGCAGTTCTTC. Protein product: CASTWAGSRDVEQFF.

The CDR3 coding sequence is TGTGCCAGCAGCTTACTGGGAAGCCCCTACGAGCAGTACTTC. It is translated as CASSLLGSPYEQYF. This chain links TRBV7-2 with TRBJ2-7; D not resolved. CDR3 size: 14 residues. Germline V gene sequence: CDR1 SGHTA, CDR2 FQGNSA. Trimming pared 2 bases from V and 2 bases from J, leaving 10 bases between.

This clonotype was counted only a few times. This rearrangement joins TRBV10-3 to TRBJ2-4; 10 bases agree with TRBD1. Matching the DNA end better, TRBJ2-7 makes the J call doubtful. The CDR3 has 14 amino acids. CDR1 and CDR2 from the germline V gene are ENHRY and SYGVKD. CDR3 bases: TGTGCCATCAGTGGGGGACAGGGGATCTACGAGCAGTACTTC. It encodes CAISGGQGIYEQYF.

V and J are TRBV29-1 and TRBJ2-1; either TRBD1 or TRBD2 may fit D (5 bases each). Germline V gene data show CDR1 as SQVTM and CDR2 as ANQGSEA. CDR3 length: 14 amino acids. V was cut by 4 bases and J by 2 bases, with 12 bases left in between. The CDR3 protein is CSVGWDGPYNEQFF. The CDR3 DNA reads as TGCAGCGTTGGTTGGGACGGACCCTACAATGAGCAGTTCTTC.

The chain couples TRBV7-4 to TRBJ1-3; D uncertain. The CDR3 contains 13 residues. CDR1 is SGHVT and CDR2 is SQSDAQ in the germline V gene. Trimming stripped 3 bases from V and 5 bases from J, with 8 bases between. This CDR3 is CASSFSSRNTIYF. DNA of the CDR3: TGTGCCAGCAGCTTCTCATCTCGAAACACCATATATTTT.

This clonotype has more than one count but fewer than ten. The chain couples TRBV10-3 to TRBJ2-1; D not certain. Trimming stripped 3 bases from V and 4 bases from J, with 10 bases between. The germline CDR1 and CDR2 sequences are ENHRY and SYGVKD. The CDR3 runs 14 residues. CDR3 in amino acids: CAISDGFGYNEQFF. The CDR3 DNA is TGTGCCATCAGTGACGGCTTCGGATACAATGAGCAGTTCTTC.

The J gene is TRBJ2-1, the V gene TRBV6-5; D remains ambiguous. This CDR3 is 14 amino acids long. Trimming removed 7 bases at V and 0 bases at J, with 10 bases between. Germline loops: CDR1 MNHEY, CDR2 SVGAGI. CDR3 in DNA: TGTGCCAGCAACTTCTTAAGCTCCTACAATGAGCAGTTCTTC. Encoded protein: CASNFLSSYNEQFF.

The chain is built from TRBV4-3 and TRBJ2-7, with D hard to call. Trimming cost V 3 bases and J 2 bases, with 11 bases left between them. The CDR3 runs 14 residues. Germline lookup yields CDR1 LGHNA and CDR2 YSLEER. The CDR3: CASSHHIGPYEQYF. CDR3 coding DNA: TGCGCCAGCAGCCACCACATAGGTCCCTACGAGCAGTACTTC.

This clonotype showed up just a few times. V usage is TRBV9 and J usage is TRBJ2-7; D unclear. The germline CDR1 and CDR2 sequences are SGDLS and YYNGEE. V lost 3 bases, J lost 7 bases, and 23 bases lay in between. This CDR3 is built from 16 residues. The CDR3 loop reads CASSANMRFSYNEQYF. CDR3 nucleotide sequence: TGTGCCAGCAGCGCTAACATGAGATTCTCCTACAATGAGCAGTACTTC. Looking up the rest from reference TRBV9 and TRBJ2-7 gives the full variable domain: DSGVTQTPKHLITATGQRVTLRCSPRSGDLSVYWYQQSLDQGLQFLIQYYNGEERAKGNILERFSAQQFPDLHSELNLSSLELGDSALYFCASSANMRFSYNEQYFGPGTRLTVT.

The chain recombines TRBV11-2 with TRBJ2-7; no clear D gene. Germline V gives CDR1 SGHAT, CDR2 FQNNGV. V was shortened by 6 bases and J by 8 bases, with 14 bases between the two germline ends. This CDR3 contains 12 residues. This CDR3 reads CASSQSLRKQYF. CDR3 sequence (DNA): TGTGCCAGCAGTCAGTCCCTAAGGAAGCAGTACTTC.

J is TRBJ2-7 and V is TRBV20-1; perhaps D is TRBD1 or TRBD2 (7 bases each). CDR1 is DFQATT, CDR2 SNEGSKA, per germline (reference sequence). The CDR3 contains 12 residues. CDR3 bases: TGCAGGGCCTCAGGGGGGGACTACGAGCAGTACTTC. Its protein is CRASGGDYEQYF.

This chain joins TRBV20-1 and TRBJ1-4; the D gene is possibly TRBD1 (5 bases). This CDR3 contains 14 residues. V dropped 0 bases and J dropped 6 bases, with 11 bases sitting between them. From germline, CDR1 is DFQATT and CDR2 SNEGSKA (reference sequence). The CDR3 region has the DNA TGCAGTGCTAGAGATGCGGTGGGGGATGAAAAACTGTTTTTT. Amino acid sequence: CSARDAVGDEKLFF.

The chain couples TRBV7-2 to TRBJ2-5, with D unclear. Germline CDR1 reads SGHTA; CDR2 reads FQGNSA. The CDR3 is 16 amino acids. Between the trimmed V and J ends, which lost 5 bases and 5 bases, there was a span of 21 bases. CDR3 in amino acids: CASSRVDGRMGETQYF. DNA of the CDR3: TGTGCCAGCAGCCGTGTCGACGGGCGGATGGGGGAGACCCAGTACTTC. The full variable domain, in which reference TRBV7-2 and TRBJ2-5 provide the parts outside the CDR3, is GAGVSQSPSNKVTEKGKDVELRCDPISGHTALYWYRQSLGQGLEFLIYFQGNSAPDKSGLPSDRFSAERTGGSVSTLTIQRTQQEDSAVYLCASSRVDGRMGETQYFGPGTRLLVL.

This chain joins TRBV12-3 or TRBV12-4 and TRBJ1-5; perhaps TRBD1 as D (6 bases). With 6 bases removed from V and 7 bases from J, the gap between germline ends came to 16 bases. This CDR3 is built from 14 residues. CDR3 nucleotide sequence: TGTGCCAGCAGCTTACAGGGTCCCCGCCAGCCCCAGCATTTT. Translation: CASSLQGPRQPQHF.

This clonotype turned up a few times. The rearrangement joins TRBV29-1 to TRBJ2-3, with 7 bases matching TRBD2. The CDR3 totals 14 residues. Germline loops: CDR1 SQVTM, CDR2 ANQGSEA. V was clipped by 6 bases and J by 1 base; unmatched bases: 7. The CDR3 DNA reads as TGCAGCGTCACATCCGCGGGAGGCACAGATACGCAGTATTTT. Its translation is CSVTSAGGTDTQYF.

The CDR3, as DNA: TGCAGCGTTGAAAGCGGGGAGGTGGAGACCCAGTACTTC. Translated: CSVESGEVETQYF. The genes are TRBV29-1 and TRBJ2-5; TRBD2 agrees at 7 bases. The CDR3 contains 13 residues. CDR1 and CDR2 (germline): SQVTM, ANQGSEA. V gave up 2 bases and J gave up 5 bases; unmatched junction bases: 5.

The chain uses TRBV4-1 and TRBJ2-5; the D gene is possibly TRBD2 (6 bases). The CDR3 runs to 15 residues. Trimming removed 2 bases at V and 4 bases at J, with 14 bases between. Germline CDR1 and CDR2: MGHRA and YSYEKL. CDR3 protein: CASSQHGTPRETQYF. The CDR3 DNA reads TGCGCCAGCAGCCAACACGGGACTCCTCGAGAGACCCAGTACTTC.